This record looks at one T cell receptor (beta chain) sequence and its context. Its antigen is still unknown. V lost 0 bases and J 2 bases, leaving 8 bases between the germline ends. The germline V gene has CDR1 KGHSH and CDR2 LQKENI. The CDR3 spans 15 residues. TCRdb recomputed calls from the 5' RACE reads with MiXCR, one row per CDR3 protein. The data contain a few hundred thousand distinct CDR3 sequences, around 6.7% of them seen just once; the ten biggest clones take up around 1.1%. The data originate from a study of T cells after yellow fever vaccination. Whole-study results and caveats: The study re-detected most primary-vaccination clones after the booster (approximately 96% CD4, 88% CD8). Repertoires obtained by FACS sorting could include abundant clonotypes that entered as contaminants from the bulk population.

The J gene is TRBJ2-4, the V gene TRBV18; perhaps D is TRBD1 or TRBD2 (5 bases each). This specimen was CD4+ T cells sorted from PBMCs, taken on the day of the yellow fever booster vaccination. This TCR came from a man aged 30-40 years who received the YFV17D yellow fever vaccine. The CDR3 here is CASSPPGVPKNIQYF. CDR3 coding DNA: TGTGCCAGCTCACCACCGGGGGTCCCCAAAAACATTCAGTACTTC.